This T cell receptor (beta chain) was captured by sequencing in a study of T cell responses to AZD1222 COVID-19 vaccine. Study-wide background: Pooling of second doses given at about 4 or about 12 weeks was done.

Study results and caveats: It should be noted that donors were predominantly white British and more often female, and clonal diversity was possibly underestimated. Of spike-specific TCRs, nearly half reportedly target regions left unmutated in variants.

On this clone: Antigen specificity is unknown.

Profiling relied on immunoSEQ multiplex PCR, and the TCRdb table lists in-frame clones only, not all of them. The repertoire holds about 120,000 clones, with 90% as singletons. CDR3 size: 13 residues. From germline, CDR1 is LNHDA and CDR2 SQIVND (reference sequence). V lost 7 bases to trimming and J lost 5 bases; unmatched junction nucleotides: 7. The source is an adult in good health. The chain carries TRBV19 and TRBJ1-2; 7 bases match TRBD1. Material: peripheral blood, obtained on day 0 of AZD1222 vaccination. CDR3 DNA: TGTGCCAGTATGGGGACAGACTATTATGGCTACACCTTC. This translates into CASMGTDYYGYTF.